This T cell receptor (beta chain) was sequenced for a study of OX40 agonist ivuxolimab in advanced cancers. Study background: Ivuxolimab, an antibody that agonizes OX40 (CD134), was administered to the patients. Melanoma, hepatocellular carcinoma, head and neck or renal cell cancer occurred in dose-escalation patients. General observations from the study: Several nonresponders also turned out to have low normalized T-cell clonal expansion.

No patient had autoimmune disease or received systemic immunosuppression. Using immunoSEQ multiplex PCR, the repertoire was profiled, and TCRdb retains in-frame clones only, with some absent. The sample holds over 30,000 clones, approximately 82% seen once. CDR3 length: 13 residues. Trimming shortened V by 4 bases and J by 5 bases, and 11 bases separated the two germline ends. Germline V CDR1 and CDR2: KGHSH, LQKENI. Of note for this clone: Its antigen is unknown.

The input for sequencing was CD4+ or CD8+ T cells sorted from blood, taken in a trial of the OX40 agonist ivuxolimab. The chain employs TRBV18 and TRBJ2-5; D ambiguous. The sequence came from an adult with an advanced solid tumor such as melanoma, head and neck, liver or kidney cancer. The CDR3 loop is CASSLGYVETQYF. The CDR3 bases are TGTGCCAGCTCACTAGGGTATGTCGAGACCCAGTACTTC.